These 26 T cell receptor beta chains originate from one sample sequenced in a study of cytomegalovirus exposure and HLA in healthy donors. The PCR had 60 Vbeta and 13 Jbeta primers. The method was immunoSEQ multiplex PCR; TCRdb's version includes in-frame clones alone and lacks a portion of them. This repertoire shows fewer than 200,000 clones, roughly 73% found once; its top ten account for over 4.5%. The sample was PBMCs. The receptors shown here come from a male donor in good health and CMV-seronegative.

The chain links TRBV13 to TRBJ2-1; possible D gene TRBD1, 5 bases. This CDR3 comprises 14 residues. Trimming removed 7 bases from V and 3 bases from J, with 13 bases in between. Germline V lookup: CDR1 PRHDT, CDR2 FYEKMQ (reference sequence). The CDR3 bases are TGTGCCAGCATCCCCAGGGTTGGCTACAATGAGCAGTTCTTC. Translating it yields CASIPRVGYNEQFF.

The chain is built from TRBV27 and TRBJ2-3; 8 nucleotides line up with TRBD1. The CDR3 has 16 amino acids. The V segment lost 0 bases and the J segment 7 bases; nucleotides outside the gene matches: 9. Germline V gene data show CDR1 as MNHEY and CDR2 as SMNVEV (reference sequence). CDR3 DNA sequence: TGTGCCAGCAGTTTATCGTCGGCAGGGGGCGCGAATACGCAGTATTTT. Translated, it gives CASSLSSAGGANTQYF.

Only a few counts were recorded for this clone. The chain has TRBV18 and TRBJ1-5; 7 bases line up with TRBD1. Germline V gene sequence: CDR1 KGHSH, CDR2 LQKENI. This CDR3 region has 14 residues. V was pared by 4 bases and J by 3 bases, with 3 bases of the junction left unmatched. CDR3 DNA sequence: TGTGCCAGCTCACGACAGGGAGACAATCAGCCCCAGCATTTT. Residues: CASSRQGDNQPQHF.

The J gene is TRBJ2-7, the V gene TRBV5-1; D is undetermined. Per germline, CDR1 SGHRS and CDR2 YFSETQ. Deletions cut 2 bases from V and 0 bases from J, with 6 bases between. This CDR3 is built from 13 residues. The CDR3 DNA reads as TGCGCCAGCAGCTTCGACAACTCCTACGAGCAGTACTTC. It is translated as CASSFDNSYEQYF.

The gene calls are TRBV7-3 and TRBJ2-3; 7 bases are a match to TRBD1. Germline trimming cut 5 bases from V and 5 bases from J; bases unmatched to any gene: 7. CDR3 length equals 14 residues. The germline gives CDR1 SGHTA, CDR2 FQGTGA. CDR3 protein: CASSHAGTVDTQYF. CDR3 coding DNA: TGTGCCAGCAGCCACGCCGGGACAGTAGATACGCAGTATTTT.

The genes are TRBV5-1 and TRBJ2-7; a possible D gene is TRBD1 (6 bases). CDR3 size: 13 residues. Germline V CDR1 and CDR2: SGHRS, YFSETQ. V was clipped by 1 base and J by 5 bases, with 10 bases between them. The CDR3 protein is CASSLWGQDEQYF. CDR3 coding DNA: TGCGCCAGCAGCTTGTGGGGGCAGGACGAGCAGTACTTC. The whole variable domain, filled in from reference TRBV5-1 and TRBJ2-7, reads KAGVTQTPRYLIKTRGQQVTLSCSPISGHRSVSWYQQTPGQGLQFLFEYFSETQRNKGNFPGRFSGRQFSNSRSEMNVSTLELGDSALYLCASSLWGQDEQYFGPGTRLTVT.

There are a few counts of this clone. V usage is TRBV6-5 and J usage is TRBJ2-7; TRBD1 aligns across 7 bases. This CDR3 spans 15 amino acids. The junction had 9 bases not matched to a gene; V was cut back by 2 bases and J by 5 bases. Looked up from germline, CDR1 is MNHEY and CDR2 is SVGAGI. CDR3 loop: CASSYEGQPRDEQYF. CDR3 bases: TGTGCCAGCAGTTACGAGGGACAGCCTAGGGACGAGCAGTACTTC.

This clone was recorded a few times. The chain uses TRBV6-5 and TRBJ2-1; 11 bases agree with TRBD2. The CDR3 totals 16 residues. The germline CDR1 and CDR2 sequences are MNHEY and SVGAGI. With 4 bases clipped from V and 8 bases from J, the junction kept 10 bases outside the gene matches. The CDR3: CASSFSGGAEVDEQFF. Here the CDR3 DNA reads TGTGCCAGCAGTTTTAGCGGGGGGGCCGAAGTTGATGAGCAGTTCTTC.

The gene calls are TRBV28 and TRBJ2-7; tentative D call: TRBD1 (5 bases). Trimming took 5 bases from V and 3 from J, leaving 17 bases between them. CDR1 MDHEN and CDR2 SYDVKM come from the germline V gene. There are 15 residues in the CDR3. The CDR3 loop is CASSPPAGNGYEQYF. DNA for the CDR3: TGTGCCAGCAGTCCACCGGCAGGGAACGGCTACGAGCAGTACTTC.

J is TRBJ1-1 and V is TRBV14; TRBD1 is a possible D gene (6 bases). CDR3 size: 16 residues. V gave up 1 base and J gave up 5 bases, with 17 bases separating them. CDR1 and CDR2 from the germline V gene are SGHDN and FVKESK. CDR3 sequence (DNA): TGTGCCAGCAGCCAAGGGGCCCAGGGGTTTAGGACTGAAGCTTTCTTT. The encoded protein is CASSQGAQGFRTEAFF.

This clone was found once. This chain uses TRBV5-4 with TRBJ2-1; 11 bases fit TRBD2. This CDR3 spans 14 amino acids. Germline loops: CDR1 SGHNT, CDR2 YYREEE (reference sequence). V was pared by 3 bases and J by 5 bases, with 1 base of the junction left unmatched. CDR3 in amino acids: CASSSTSGDNEQFF. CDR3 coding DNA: TGTGCCAGCAGCTCGACTAGCGGGGACAATGAGCAGTTCTTC.

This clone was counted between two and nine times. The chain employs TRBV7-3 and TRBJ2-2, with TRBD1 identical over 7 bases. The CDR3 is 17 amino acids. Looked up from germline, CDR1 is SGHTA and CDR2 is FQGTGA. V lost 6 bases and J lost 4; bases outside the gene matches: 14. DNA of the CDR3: TGTGCCAGCAGTCTCTACACAGGGGCGGTTCTCACCGGGGAGCTGTTTTTT. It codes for CASSLYTGAVLTGELFF. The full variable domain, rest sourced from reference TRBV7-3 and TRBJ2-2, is GAGVSQTPSNKVTEKGKYVELRCDPISGHTALYWYRQSLGQGPEFLIYFQGTGAADDSGLPNDRFFAVRPEGSVSTLKIQRTERGDSAVYLCASSLYTGAVLTGELFFGEGSRLTVL.

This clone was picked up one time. CDR3 sequence: CASSLDRGPQHF. In nucleotides, the CDR3 is TGTGCCAGCAGCTTAGACAGGGGGCCCCAGCATTTT. J is TRBJ1-5 and V is TRBV5-4; 8 nucleotides agree with TRBD1. Trimming cost V 2 bases and J 9 bases; bases outside gene matches: 1. This CDR3 spans 12 amino acids. Germline V gene sequence: CDR1 SGHNT, CDR2 YYREEE (reference sequence).

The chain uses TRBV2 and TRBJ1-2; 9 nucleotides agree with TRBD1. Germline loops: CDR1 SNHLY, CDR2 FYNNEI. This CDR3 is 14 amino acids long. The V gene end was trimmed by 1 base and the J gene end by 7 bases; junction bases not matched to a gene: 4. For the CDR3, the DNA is TGTGCCAGCAGTGAAGACAGGGGGCTTTTTGGCTACACCTTC. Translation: CASSEDRGLFGYTF. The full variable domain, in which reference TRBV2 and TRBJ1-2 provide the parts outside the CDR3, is EPEVTQTPSHQVTQMGQEVILRCVPISNHLYFYWYRQILGQKVEFLVSFYNNEISEKSEIFDDQFSVERPDGSNFTLKIRSTKLEDSAMYFCASSEDRGLFGYTFGSGTRLTVV.

CDR3: CASSPRGNNEKLFF. In DNA, the CDR3 is TGTGCCAGCTCACCAAGGGGAAATAATGAAAAACTGTTTTTT. The chain employs TRBV18 and TRBJ1-4, with D possibly TRBD1 on 5 matching bases. Per germline, CDR1 KGHSH and CDR2 LQKENI. This CDR3 is built from 14 residues. The germline V and J ends were trimmed by 2 bases and 4 bases, with 8 bases remaining between them.

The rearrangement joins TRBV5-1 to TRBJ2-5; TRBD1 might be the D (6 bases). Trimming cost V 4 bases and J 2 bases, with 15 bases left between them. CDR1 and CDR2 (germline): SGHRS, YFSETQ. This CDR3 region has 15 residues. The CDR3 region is CASSTQDRLQETQYF. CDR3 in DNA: TGCGCCAGCAGCACCCAGGACAGACTTCAAGAGACCCAGTACTTC. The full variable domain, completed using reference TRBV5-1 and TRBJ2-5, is KAGVTQTPRYLIKTRGQQVTLSCSPISGHRSVSWYQQTPGQGLQFLFEYFSETQRNKGNFPGRFSGRQFSNSRSEMNVSTLELGDSALYLCASSTQDRLQETQYFGPGTRLLVL.

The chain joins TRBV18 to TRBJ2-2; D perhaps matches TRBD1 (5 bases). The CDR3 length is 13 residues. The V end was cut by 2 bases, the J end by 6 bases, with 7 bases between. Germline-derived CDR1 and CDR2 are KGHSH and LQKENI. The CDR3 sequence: CASSPSRAGELFF. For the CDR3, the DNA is TGTGCCAGCTCACCAAGCAGGGCCGGGGAGCTGTTTTTT.

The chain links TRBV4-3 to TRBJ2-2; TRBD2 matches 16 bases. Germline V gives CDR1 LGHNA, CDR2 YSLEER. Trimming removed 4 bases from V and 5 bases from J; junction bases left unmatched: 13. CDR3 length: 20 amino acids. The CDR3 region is CASSRHIPGTSGRGTGELFF. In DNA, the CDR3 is TGCGCCAGCAGCCGCCACATACCCGGGACTAGCGGGAGGGGGACCGGGGAGCTGTTTTTT.

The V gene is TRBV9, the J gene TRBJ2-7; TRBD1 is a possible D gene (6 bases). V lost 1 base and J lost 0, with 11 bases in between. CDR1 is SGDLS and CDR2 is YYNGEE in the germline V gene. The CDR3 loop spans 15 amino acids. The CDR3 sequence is CASSVTAGASYEQYF. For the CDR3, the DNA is TGTGCCAGCAGCGTAACGGCAGGGGCCTCCTACGAGCAGTACTTC.

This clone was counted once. Here the CDR3 reads CASSPVGVAGELFF. For the CDR3, the DNA is TGTGCCAGCAGCCCGGTCGGGGTAGCCGGGGAGCTGTTTTTT. V and J are TRBV5-6 and TRBJ2-2, with D maybe TRBD2 (5 bases). The germline V gene has CDR1 SGHDT and CDR2 YYEEEE. Trimming shortened V by 4 bases and J by 6 bases, and 13 bases separated the two germline ends. The CDR3 runs to 14 residues. The variable domain in full, completed from reference TRBV5-6 and TRBJ2-2, reads DAGVTQSPTHLIKTRGQQVTLRCSPKSGHDTVSWYQQALGQGPQFIFQYYEEEERQRGNFPDRFSGHQFPNYSSELNVNALLLGDSALYLCASSPVGVAGELFFGEGSRLTVL.

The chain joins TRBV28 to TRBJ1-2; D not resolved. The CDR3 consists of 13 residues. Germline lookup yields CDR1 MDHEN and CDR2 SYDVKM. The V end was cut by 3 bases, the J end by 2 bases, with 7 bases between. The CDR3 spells CASSFGGNYGYTF. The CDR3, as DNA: TGTGCCAGCAGTTTCGGAGGGAACTATGGCTACACCTTC.

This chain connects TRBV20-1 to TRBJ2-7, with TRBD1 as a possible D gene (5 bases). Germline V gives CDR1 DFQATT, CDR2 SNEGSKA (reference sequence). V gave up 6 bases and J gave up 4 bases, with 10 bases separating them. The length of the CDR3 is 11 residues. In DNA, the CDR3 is TGCAGTGCCTTCAAGGGGTACGAGCAGTACTTC. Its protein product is CSAFKGYEQYF.

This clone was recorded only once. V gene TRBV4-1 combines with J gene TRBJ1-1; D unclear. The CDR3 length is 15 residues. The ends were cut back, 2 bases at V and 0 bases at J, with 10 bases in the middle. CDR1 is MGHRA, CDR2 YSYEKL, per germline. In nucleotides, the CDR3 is TGCGCCAGCAGCCAACCGACTTCCATGAACACTGAAGCTTTCTTT. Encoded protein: CASSQPTSMNTEAFF.

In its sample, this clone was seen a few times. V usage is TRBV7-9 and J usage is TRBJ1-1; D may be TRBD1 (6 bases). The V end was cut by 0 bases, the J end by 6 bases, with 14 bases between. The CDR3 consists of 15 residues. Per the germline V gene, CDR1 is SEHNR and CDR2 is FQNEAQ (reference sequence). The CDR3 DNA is TGTGCCAGCAGCTTAGCATCGGGGGGGCAGGCTGAAGCTTTCTTT. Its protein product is CASSLASGGQAEAFF.

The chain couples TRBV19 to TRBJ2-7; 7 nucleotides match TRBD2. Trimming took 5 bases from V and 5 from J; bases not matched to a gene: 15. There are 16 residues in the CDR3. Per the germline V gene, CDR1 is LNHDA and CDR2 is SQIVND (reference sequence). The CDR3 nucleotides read TGTGCCAGTAGTCGGGGAGCGGGACGGGGTGAGGACGAGCAGTACTTC. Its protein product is CASSRGAGRGEDEQYF.

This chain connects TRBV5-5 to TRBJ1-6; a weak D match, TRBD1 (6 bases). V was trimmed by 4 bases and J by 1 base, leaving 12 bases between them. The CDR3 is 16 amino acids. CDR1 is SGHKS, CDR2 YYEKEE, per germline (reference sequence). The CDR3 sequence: CASSPSGDSYNSPLHF. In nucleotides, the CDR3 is TGTGCCAGCAGCCCCTCAGGGGATTCCTATAATTCACCCCTCCACTTT.